This TCR beta chain was identified in a study of T cell repertoires in aging, cancer and after chemotherapy. Rearranged V-D-J TRB sequences were amplified with a mixed TRB-A/B primer pool. TCRdb reprocessed the multiplex PCR reads via MiXCR and lists one record per CDR3 protein. The table records fewer than 11,000 distinct CDR3 sequences, 38% of them present only once. TCR beta rearrangements were amplified from peripheral blood genomic DNA. Germline CDR1 reads KGHDR; CDR2 reads SFDVKD. Trimming cost V 2 bases and J 11 bases, with 14 bases left between them. The CDR3 totals 14 residues. Sequences were obtained from blood. The V gene is TRBV24-1, the J gene TRBJ1-4; D is unclear. The sequence derives from a human donor in good health. For the CDR3, the DNA is TGTGCCACCAGTGATTCCCCGGGTGTGGGGAAACTGTTTTTT. Translating gives CATSDSPGVGKLFF.